The clone carrying this TCR beta chain was recorded a few times. Antigen unknown. This entry comes from a study of vaccination effects on CD4 cells after COVID-19. Study-wide results and limits: Late post-vaccination, clones induced by infection and those induced by vaccine underwent marked clonal contraction. Researchers report that only 1 of 255 vaccine-induced clones in healthy vaccinees cross-reacted with common cold coronaviruses.

CDR3 length: 15 residues. The ends were cut back, 6 bases at V and 5 bases at J, with 16 bases in the middle. In germline, CDR1 is LGHDT, CDR2 YNNKEL (reference sequence). Expansion with viral peptide pools was applied to antigen-specific CD4+ T cells by the ViraFEST assay prior to sequencing. Scientists isolated CD4+ T cells after a roughly nine-day culture period ended. Negative nucleocapsid antibody tests before and after vaccination confirmed no previous SARS-CoV-2 infection. A density of more than 1.5 million PBMC per well was used; these cells were cultured with roughly 10 IU/ml IL-2 and roughly 9.5 ug/ml peptides. Half-medium changes using IL-2 medium occurred on days 3 and 7. Generated by immunoSEQ multiplex PCR, the TCRdb table keeps only in-frame clones and is missing some. Among more than 30,000 clones listed, over 65% were seen once.

The clonotype comes from a human donor who received a COVID-19 vaccine. The sequences come from CD4+ T cells from PBMCs cultured with HCoV-OC43 spike peptides, collected before COVID-19 vaccination. Subset in this sample: HCoV-OC43 spike overlapping peptide pool stimulation. V usage is TRBV3-1 (or the pseudogene TRBV3-2) and J usage is TRBJ2-2; possibly TRBD1 or TRBD2 for D (5 bases each). The CDR3 sequence: CASRYGTLGTGELFF. As DNA, the CDR3 is TGTGCCAGCAGGTATGGGACGTTGGGGACCGGGGAGCTGTTTTTT.